The TCR beta chain under discussion was sequenced for a study of T cell changes during pregnancy in multiple sclerosis. V lost 1 base, J lost 7 bases, and 8 bases lay in between. The CDR3 spans 14 residues. Germline CDR1 SEHNR, CDR2 FQNEAQ (reference sequence). The repertoire was sequenced with immunoSEQ multiplex PCR; TCRdb's copy has only in-frame clones and lacks some. The sample records approximately 90,000 clones, about nine tenths being singletons. Sample: peripheral blood, taken after pregnancy. The V gene is TRBV7-9, the J gene TRBJ1-6, with a possible D match to TRBD1 (6 bases). The origin of this receptor is a female donor in good health, enrolled as a control in a pregnancy study. CDR3 coding DNA: TGTGCCAGCAGCTTAGGGACAGTAAATTCACCCCTCCACTTT. This encodes CASSLGTVNSPLHF.